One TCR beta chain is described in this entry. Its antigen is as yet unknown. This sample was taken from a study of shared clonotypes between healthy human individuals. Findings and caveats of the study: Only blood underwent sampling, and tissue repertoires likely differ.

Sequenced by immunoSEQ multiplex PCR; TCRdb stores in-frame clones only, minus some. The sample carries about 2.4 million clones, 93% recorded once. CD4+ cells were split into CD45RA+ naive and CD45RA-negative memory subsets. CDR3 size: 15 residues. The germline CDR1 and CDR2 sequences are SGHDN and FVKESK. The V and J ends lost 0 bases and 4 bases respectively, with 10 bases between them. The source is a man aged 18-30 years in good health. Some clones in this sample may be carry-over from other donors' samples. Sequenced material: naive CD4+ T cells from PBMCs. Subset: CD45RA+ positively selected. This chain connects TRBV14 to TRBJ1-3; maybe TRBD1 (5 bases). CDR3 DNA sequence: TGTGCCAGCAGCCAAGATCAGGGTCGGGGAAACACCATATATTTT. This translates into CASSQDQGRGNTIYF. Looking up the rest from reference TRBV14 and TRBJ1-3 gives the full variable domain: EAGVTQFPSHSVIEKGQTVTLRCDPISGHDNLYWYRRVMGKEIKFLLHFVKESKQDESGMPNNRFLAERTGGTYSTLKVQPAELEDSGVYFCASSQDQGRGNTIYFGEGSWLTVV.